The 32 T cell receptor beta chains below were found in one sample sequenced in a study of blood T cell repertoires in COVID-19. Profiling relied on immunoSEQ multiplex PCR, and the TCRdb table lists in-frame clones only, not all of them. In the table there are under 300,000 clones, roughly 89% of which are singletons. Sequencing was carried out using peripheral blood. The receptors derive from a woman aged 25 to 39 with active or convalescent COVID-19.

The J gene is TRBJ2-1, the V gene TRBV3-1 (or the pseudogene TRBV3-2), with 7 nucleotides matching TRBD2. CDR1 is LGHDT, CDR2 YNNKEL, per germline (reference sequence). This CDR3 contains 15 residues. Trimming at V came to 4 bases and at J to 3 bases, leaving 6 bases not matched to a gene. In DNA, the CDR3 is TGTGCCAGCAGCCCAACAAGCGGGGTCTACAATGAGCAGTTCTTC. Translating it yields CASSPTSGVYNEQFF.

The V and J genes are TRBV7-9 and TRBJ1-2; D is ambiguous. Trimming took off 2 bases at V and 4 bases at J, with 14 bases between the two ends. Germline V lookup: CDR1 SEHNR, CDR2 FQNEAQ (reference sequence). The CDR3 length is 15 residues. The CDR3 nucleotides are TGTGCCAGCAGCTTATTTGTGAGTGATGGCTATGGCTACACCTTC. Translating it yields CASSLFVSDGYGYTF. Based on the CDR3 plus reference TRBV7-9 and TRBJ1-2, the full variable domain is DTGVSQNPRHKITKRGQNVTFRCDPISEHNRLYWYRQTLGQGPEFLTYFQNEAQLEKSRLLSDRFSAERPKGSFSTLEIQRTEQGDSAMYLCASSLFVSDGYGYTFGSGTRLTVV.

This chain uses TRBV10-2 with TRBJ1-2, with D possibly being TRBD1 (5 bases). Germline CDR1 and CDR2: WSHSY and SAAADI. The CDR3 length is 13 residues. Between the trimmed V and J ends, which lost 7 bases and 7 bases, there was a span of 16 bases. The CDR3, as DNA: TGCGCCAGCACGCTTCCAGGGCGGCTTGGCTACACCTTC. Protein product: CASTLPGRLGYTF.

The chain recombines TRBV19 with TRBJ2-7; 8 nucleotides match TRBD2. CDR1 LNHDA and CDR2 SQIVND come from the germline V gene (reference sequence). The CDR3 spans 14 residues. V was clipped by 9 bases and J by 5 bases; unmatched bases: 12. The CDR3 nucleotides are TGTGCCAGCGCCCCCTCCGGGACTAGGAACGAGCAGTACTTC. Translating it yields CASAPSGTRNEQYF.

The rearrangement links TRBV7-2 to TRBJ2-7; TRBD1 aligns across 7 bases. CDR3 length: 14 residues. Per germline, CDR1 SGHTA and CDR2 FQGNSA. Trimming cost V 6 bases and J 0 bases; bases outside gene matches: 5. The CDR3 sequence: CASRGDSSSYEQYF. In DNA form, the CDR3 reads TGTGCCAGCAGGGGGGACAGTAGCTCCTACGAGCAGTACTTC.

The chain carries TRBV5-1 and TRBJ2-3, with 12 bases identical to TRBD2. The J segment lost 0 bases and the V segment lost 4 bases, leaving 0 bases of the junction unmatched. Germline V lookup: CDR1 SGHRS, CDR2 YFSETQ. This CDR3 has 15 residues. The CDR3 DNA reads TGCGCCAGCAGCGGACTAGCGGGGAGCACAGATACGCAGTATTTT. Its protein is CASSGLAGSTDTQYF.

This clone occurred a few times. The chain uses TRBV7-3 and TRBJ1-1, with unresolved D. This CDR3 region has 13 residues. V lost 4 bases and J 0 bases, leaving 6 bases between the germline ends. Germline values: CDR1 SGHTA, CDR2 FQGTGA. As DNA, the CDR3 is TGTGCCAGCAGCTACGACTTGAACACTGAAGCTTTCTTT. Its protein product is CASSYDLNTEAFF.

A single count supports this clone. The chain couples TRBV5-5 to TRBJ2-3; a weak D match, TRBD2 (6 bases). V was shortened by 1 base and J by 3 bases, with 18 bases between the two germline ends. The germline CDR1 and CDR2 sequences are SGHKS and YYEKEE (reference sequence). The CDR3 consists of 17 residues. The CDR3 region has the DNA TGTGCCAGCAGCTTGCTGAGGAGGGTGCTAGGTACAGATACGCAGTATTTT. It specifies CASSLLRRVLGTDTQYF.

V and J are TRBV12-3 or TRBV12-4 and TRBJ2-3; a possible D gene is TRBD2 (6 bases). This CDR3 has 12 amino acids. Trimming took 6 bases from V and 10 from J, leaving 14 bases between them. The CDR3, as DNA: TGTGCCAGCAGGGAAGGACTACTTGCGCAGTATTTT. It translates to CASREGLLAQYF.

Only one count was recorded for this clone. This chain uses TRBV30 with TRBJ1-1, with 9 bases fitting TRBD1. CDR3 length equals 14 residues. Trimming cost V 3 bases and J 1 base; bases outside gene matches: 3. The germline CDR1 and CDR2 sequences are GTSNPN and SVGIG (reference sequence). CDR3 amino acids: CAWRQGQGNTEAFF. The CDR3 region has the DNA TGTGCCTGGAGACAGGGACAGGGGAACACTGAAGCTTTCTTT.

A few counts support this clone. The V and J genes are TRBV29-1 and TRBJ1-2; D call uncertain. This CDR3 contains 12 residues. V shed 6 bases and J shed 1 base, with 9 bases lying between them. Germline V gives CDR1 SQVTM, CDR2 ANQGSEA. CDR3 DNA sequence: TGCAGCGTCGACGAGGGTAACTATGGCTACACCTTC. Residues: CSVDEGNYGYTF.

The chain has TRBV5-1 and TRBJ2-7; no firm D call. Trimming took off 0 bases at V and 3 bases at J, with 10 bases between the two ends. CDR1 and CDR2 from the germline V gene are SGHRS and YFSETQ. CDR3 length: 14 residues. This chain's CDR3 is CASSLVGQNYEQYF. The DNA of the CDR3 is TGCGCCAGCAGCTTGGTTGGGCAGAACTACGAGCAGTACTTC.

This clone has only one observation. This chain uses TRBV5-6 with TRBJ2-1, with 8 bases identical to TRBD1. Germline V gene data show CDR1 as SGHDT and CDR2 as YYEEEE. This CDR3 contains 14 residues. J was trimmed by 5 bases and V by 0 bases; bases with no gene match: 1. CDR3 nucleotides: TGTGCCAGCAGCTTGGGGACAGGGAACAATGAGCAGTTCTTC. Its translation is CASSLGTGNNEQFF.

This clone was recorded a few times. This chain uses TRBV9 with TRBJ2-7, with 7 bases matching TRBD1. Germline V CDR1 and CDR2: SGDLS, YYNGEE. CDR3 length equals 14 residues. The V segment lost 4 bases and the J segment 1 base; nucleotides outside the gene matches: 5. CDR3 residues: CASSPRQGSYEQYF. The CDR3 nucleotides are TGTGCCAGCAGCCCTCGACAGGGATCCTACGAGCAGTACTTC.

The chain recombines TRBV11-2 with TRBJ2-7; TRBD2 matches 7 bases. The CDR3 contains 15 residues. V gave up 3 bases and J gave up 0 bases; unmatched junction bases: 5. Germline V gene lookup returns CDR1 SGHAT and CDR2 FQNNGV. This chain's CDR3 is CASSLGLTSSYEQYF. The CDR3 nucleotides read TGTGCCAGCAGCTTGGGACTAACGAGCTCCTACGAGCAGTACTTC.

This chain joins TRBV15 and TRBJ1-5, with 8 bases matching TRBD1. The CDR3 length is 15 residues. Germline CDR1 and CDR2: LNHNV and YYDKDF (reference sequence). V was clipped by 4 bases and J by 4 bases; unmatched bases: 6. CDR3 coding DNA: TGTGCCACCAGCAATTCAGGGGGCGCGAATCAGCCCCAGCATTTT. It is translated as CATSNSGGANQPQHF.

The genes are TRBV10-2 and TRBJ2-1; D perhaps matches TRBD1 (7 bases). This CDR3 comprises 15 residues. Germline CDR1 WSHSY, CDR2 SAAADI. The ends were cut back, 5 bases at V and 4 bases at J, with 15 bases in the middle. The DNA of the CDR3 is TGCGCCAGCAGTATGGTCCAGGGGGGATACAATGAGCAGTTCTTC. Encoded protein: CASSMVQGGYNEQFF.

This clone occurred once. The chain joins TRBV7-2 to TRBJ2-5; 7 bases map to TRBD2. This CDR3 has 14 amino acids. The junction had 6 bases not matched to a gene; V was cut back by 3 bases and J by 5 bases. Per germline, CDR1 SGHTA and CDR2 FQGNSA. Here the CDR3 DNA reads TGTGCCAGCAGCTTGGGAAGGGGAGGGGAGACCCAGTACTTC. Translation: CASSLGRGGETQYF.

The chain couples TRBV10-3 to TRBJ2-3, with TRBD1 matching 8 bases. The germline CDR1 and CDR2 sequences are ENHRY and SYGVKD. CDR3 length: 12 residues. V lost 6 bases to trimming and J lost 4 bases; unmatched junction nucleotides: 0. The CDR3 bases are TGTGCCATCAGGGACAGGGCAGATACGCAGTATTTT. Its protein product is CAIRDRADTQYF.

The V call is TRBV12-3 or TRBV12-4, the J call TRBJ1-2; D remains ambiguous. Trimming pared 6 bases from V and 1 base from J, leaving 9 bases between. The CDR3 totals 13 residues. CDR3 protein: CASREQSNYGYTF. CDR3 nucleotide sequence: TGTGCCAGCAGGGAACAGAGTAACTATGGCTACACCTTC.

The rearrangement links TRBV9 to TRBJ1-2; 8 positions agree with TRBD1. The germline gives CDR1 SGDLS, CDR2 YYNGEE. CDR3 length: 15 residues. The V gene end was trimmed by 3 bases and the J gene end by 2 bases; junction bases not matched to a gene: 6. The CDR3 sequence: CASSGDRGQNYGYTF. CDR3 DNA sequence: TGTGCCAGCAGCGGAGACAGGGGCCAGAACTATGGCTACACCTTC.

The rearrangement uses TRBV7-2 and TRBJ2-3; D perhaps matches TRBD1 (5 bases). Germline lookup yields CDR1 SGHTA and CDR2 FQGNSA. Deletions cut 6 bases from V and 6 bases from J, with 25 bases between. The CDR3 covers 17 residues. The chain's CDR3 is CASSRWGQRYKSDTQYF. The CDR3 DNA reads TGTGCCAGCAGTAGATGGGGCCAGAGATATAAATCGGATACGCAGTATTTT.

The V gene is TRBV7-9, the J gene TRBJ2-7; 13 bases are a match to TRBD2. The CDR3 is 17 amino acids. Germline CDR1 reads SEHNR; CDR2 reads FQNEAQ (reference sequence). Trimming cost V 6 bases and J 0 bases; bases outside gene matches: 8. Written as DNA, the CDR3 is TGTGCCAGCAGTGGGGGGACTAGCGGGACCCCCTCCTACGAGCAGTACTTC. Encoded protein: CASSGGTSGTPSYEQYF.

The chain uses TRBV18 and TRBJ2-1, with TRBD2 matching 10 bases. The V and J ends lost 0 bases and 9 bases, in that order; junction bases with no gene match: 8. CDR3 length: 16 residues. Germline assignment: CDR1 KGHSH and CDR2 LQKENI. CDR3 nucleotide sequence: TGTGCCAGCTCACCACCTCGTACTAGCGGGGCGGGTGAGCAGTTCTTC. It codes for CASSPPRTSGAGEQFF. Full variable domain (missing parts from reference TRBV18 and TRBJ2-1): NAGVMQNPRHLVRRRGQEARLRCSPMKGHSHVYWYRQLPEEGLKFMVYLQKENIIDESGMPKERFSAEFPKEGPSILRIQQVVRGDSAAYFCASSPPRTSGAGEQFFGPGTRLTVL.

The rearrangement links TRBV7-9 to TRBJ2-7; TRBD1 might be the D (6 bases). V lost 4 bases and J 2 bases, leaving 9 bases between the germline ends. The CDR3 contains 13 residues. Germline CDR1 reads SEHNR; CDR2 reads FQNEAQ (reference sequence). The CDR3 region is CASSSQGPYEQYF. The CDR3 DNA reads as TGTGCCAGCAGCTCACAGGGTCCCTACGAGCAGTACTTC.

The chain has TRBV9 and TRBJ2-5; TRBD2 matches 10 bases. Germline CDR1 is SGDLS and CDR2 is YYNGEE. CDR3 size: 16 residues. With V trimmed by 3 bases and J by 7 bases, 12 bases remained unmatched. The chain's CDR3 is CASSGSSGGPLRTQYF. In DNA, the CDR3 is TGTGCCAGCAGCGGATCTAGCGGGGGACCCCTTAGGACCCAGTACTTC.

The chain recombines TRBV30 with TRBJ1-6, with TRBD1 matching over 7 bases. This CDR3 spans 15 amino acids. The V segment lost 1 base and the J segment 2 bases; nucleotides outside the gene matches: 2. Germline CDR1 GTSNPN, CDR2 SVGIG (reference sequence). The CDR3 region has the DNA TGTGCCTGGAGTGAAGGGGGCCCCTATAATTCACCCCTCCACTTT. Its translation: CAWSEGGPYNSPLHF.

CDR3 in amino acids: CASEGSGGSYNEQFF. For the CDR3, the DNA is TGTGCCAGCGAGGGTAGCGGGGGTTCTTACAATGAGCAGTTCTTC. The chain couples TRBV6-5 to TRBJ2-1, with 9 bases lining up with TRBD2. J was trimmed by 4 bases and V by 8 bases; bases with no gene match: 9. The CDR3 totals 15 residues. Germline CDR1 reads MNHEY; CDR2 reads SVGAGI.

CDR3 DNA sequence: TGTGCCAGCAGCCCTGGACAGGGCTATGGCTACACCTTC. Its protein product is CASSPGQGYGYTF. The rearrangement links TRBV2 to TRBJ1-2; 8 bases align to TRBD1. The CDR3 totals 13 residues. V lost 6 bases and J lost 4; bases outside the gene matches: 4. The germline CDR1 and CDR2 sequences are SNHLY and FYNNEI.

This clone was detected only once. The chain carries TRBV4-1 and TRBJ1-4, with D tentatively TRBD1 (6 bases). The CDR3 runs to 14 residues. V lost 3 bases to trimming and J lost 8 bases, with 13 bases between them. The germline gives CDR1 MGHRA, CDR2 YSYEKL. CDR3 nucleotide sequence: TGCGCCAGCAGCCAGCACAGGGCTGTAGAAAAACTGTTTTTT. Translating it yields CASSQHRAVEKLFF.

V is TRBV30 and J is TRBJ1-3; unclear D gene. Looked up from germline, CDR1 is GTSNPN and CDR2 is SVGIG (reference sequence). The CDR3 is 16 amino acids. Trimming left V 2 bases short and J 0 bases short, with 14 bases between. CDR3 loop: CAWSRQASNSGNTIYF. The CDR3 DNA reads TGTGCCTGGAGTCGCCAGGCCTCCAACTCTGGAAACACCATATATTTT.

V gene TRBV12-5 combines with J gene TRBJ1-1; 9 bases are shared with TRBD1. V dropped 6 bases and J dropped 6; count of bases not matched to a gene: 5. Germline values: CDR1 LGHNT, CDR2 FRNRAP. This CDR3 region has 13 residues. For the CDR3, the DNA is TGTGCTAGTGGCCCACAGGGGGCGGCTGAAGCTTTCTTT. Protein: CASGPQGAAEAFF.